These T cell receptor beta chains were read from a single sample in a study of blood T cell repertoires in COVID-19. TCRdb's table, derived via immunoSEQ multiplex PCR, lists solely in-frame clones and lacks some. Of 170,000 or so clones listed, roughly 86% are singletons. The sample consisted of peripheral blood. The receptors derive from a man aged 60 to 69 with COVID-19, enrolled during active disease. The CDR3 runs from the conserved cysteine through the conserved F or W. D genes are given only for firm matches. Not all rows give a size; the values are once, few, many and, for expanded clones, a class.

clone_size j_call v_call d_call cdr3_nt cdr3_aa
- TRBJ2-7 TRBV29-1 - TGCAGCGTTGAGTCGAGCGGTCGGTACTTC CSVESSGRYF
- TRBJ2-3 TRBV11-2 - TGTGCCAGCAGCTTAGAAAATACCGGGGAGCGCACAGATACGCAGTATTTT CASSLENTGERTDTQYF
- TRBJ2-1 TRBV5-3 - TGTGCCAGAAGCTTGTGGCTGGGGGCGTCCTACAATGAGCAGTTCTTC CARSLWLGASYNEQFF
once TRBJ2-6 TRBV7-3 - TGTGCCAGCAGCTCAACTACTTCGGGGGCCAACGTCCTGACTTTC CASSSTTSGANVLTF
- TRBJ1-1 TRBV27 TRBD1 TGTGCCAGCAGCAGACTTACCGGGGCCCAGGGGGACACTGAAGCTTTCTTT CASSRLTGAQGDTEAFF
once TRBJ1-2 TRBV6-5 TRBD1 TGTGCCAGCAGTTACGGGACAGGGGGAAGTGGCTACACCTTC CASSYGTGGSGYTF
- TRBJ1-2 TRBV6-2/TRBV6-3 TRBD1 TGTGCCAGCAGTTCGGGACAGTGGGGCTACACCTTC CASSSGQWGYTF
- TRBJ1-1 TRBV6-5 - TGTGCCAGCAGTTACTCCCCCACAACGAACACTGAAGCTTTCTTT CASSYSPTTNTEAFF
- TRBJ2-6 TRBV2 TRBD1 TGTGCCAGCGACAGGGAAAACTCTGGGGCCAACGTCCTGACTTTC CASDRENSGANVLTF
- TRBJ1-5 TRBV27 TRBD1 TGTGCCAGCAGTTTATATGGAACAGGGGATAAGCCCCAGCATTTT CASSLYGTGDKPQHF
- TRBJ1-2 TRBV24-1 - TGTGCCACCAGTGATGAGCGCGGAGCTAACTATGGCTACACCTTC CATSDERGANYGYTF
- TRBJ1-1 TRBV3-1/TRBV3-2 - TGTGCCAGCAGCCAGGGGGCGGAAGCTTTCTTT CASSQGAEAFF
- TRBJ2-1 TRBV9 - TGTGCCAGCAGCGCGGGAAGGGCCGAGTACAATGAGCAGTTCTTC CASSAGRAEYNEQFF
- TRBJ2-5 TRBV5-6 TRBD2 TGTGCCAGCAGCAAAAATAGAGCGGGGGGGCTTCAAGAGACCCAGTACTTC CASSKNRAGGLQETQYF
- TRBJ2-1 TRBV5-1 - TGCGCCAGCAGCTTGAGGTTAGCTAGCGATGAGCAGTTCTTC CASSLRLASDEQFF
- TRBJ1-4 TRBV6-6 TRBD1 TGTGCCAGCAGTAATCGACAGGGTCATTATGAAAAACTGTTTTTT CASSNRQGHYEKLFF
- TRBJ1-6 TRBV3-1/TRBV3-2 - TGTGCCAGCAGCCAGGGAAGGACAGTAACCGGTAATTCACCCCTCCACTTT CASSQGRTVTGNSPLHF
- TRBJ2-5 TRBV18 TRBD2 TGTGCCAGCTCACCACTACTAGCGGGGGTTGAGACCCAGTACTTC CASSPLLAGVETQYF
- TRBJ1-2 TRBV4-3 - TGCGCCAGCAGCCCCCAGGCGGGATTTAGCGGCTACACCTTC CASSPQAGFSGYTF
- TRBJ2-7 TRBV6-5 TRBD1 TGTGCCAGCAGGCCGGGACAGCGAGCCACCTACGAGCAGTACTTC CASRPGQRATYEQYF
- TRBJ1-2 TRBV3-1/TRBV3-2 - TGTGCCAGCAGCCCAGGTTTCATCTATGGCTACACCTTC CASSPGFIYGYTF
- TRBJ1-1 TRBV28 - TGTGCCAGCAGTTTACGGGTGGAAGCTTTCTTT CASSLRVEAFF
once TRBJ1-4 TRBV5-1 - TGCGCCAGCAGCTTGGCCGTCAGTAATGAAAAACTGTTTTTT CASSLAVSNEKLFF
few TRBJ2-2 TRBV6-5 - TGTGCCAGCAGGAGGGAGCGGGCCGGGGAGCTGTTTTTT CASRRERAGELFF
- TRBJ1-2 TRBV2 - TGTGCCAGCAGTGAACGGCGGCAGCCTAACTATGGCTACACCTTC CASSERRQPNYGYTF
- TRBJ2-1 TRBV7-3 - TGTGCCAGCAGCTTAACCCAGTCCAATGAGCAGTTCTTC CASSLTQSNEQFF
few TRBJ1-4 TRBV5-4 - TGTGCCAGCAGCCGACAGGACACTAATGAAAAACTGTTTTTT CASSRQDTNEKLFF
- TRBJ1-5 TRBV12-3/TRBV12-4 - TGTGCCAGCACCCTCCCCGGGCAGCCCCAGCATTTT CASTLPGQPQHF
- TRBJ1-2 TRBV5-4 - TGTGCCAGCAGCTTGTTAACAGGAAATTATGGCTACACCTTC CASSLLTGNYGYTF
- TRBJ2-1 TRBV5-1 TRBD2 TGCGCCAGCAGGACTAGCGGCGGGAGCGGTGAGCAGTTCTTC CASRTSGGSGEQFF
- TRBJ2-7 TRBV3-1/TRBV3-2 TRBD2 TGTGCCAGCAGCCAAGGACTAGCGGGGGGGACCGGGTACGAGCAGTACTTC CASSQGLAGGTGYEQYF
- TRBJ1-1 TRBV7-3 - TGTGCCAGCAGCTTAACAGCGAACACTGAAGCTTTCTTT CASSLTANTEAFF
- TRBJ2-1 TRBV27 TRBD2 TGTGCCAGCAGTACACCCCGGACTAGCGCGTCATACAATGAGCAGTTCTTC CASSTPRTSASYNEQFF
- TRBJ2-1 TRBV5-6 TRBD2 TGTGCCAGCAGCTTGCCGGGCGGGGGGGCCGGTAATGAGCAGTTCTTC CASSLPGGGAGNEQFF
- TRBJ1-2 TRBV28 TRBD1 TGTGCCAGCAGTTCAGCCGGGACAGACGCTAACTATGGCTACACCTTC CASSSAGTDANYGYTF
- TRBJ2-1 TRBV6-2/TRBV6-3 TRBD1 TGTGCCAGCAGTTACAAACAGGGGGCCTACAATGAGCAGTTCTTC CASSYKQGAYNEQFF
- TRBJ1-4 TRBV4-3 - TGCGCCAGCAGCCAAGATACGGGGGAAAAACTGTTTTTT CASSQDTGEKLFF
- TRBJ1-5 TRBV19 - TGTGCCAGTAGTATTTTCCACGGGGGGGTAAGCAATCAGCCCCAGCATTTT CASSIFHGGVSNQPQHF
- TRBJ1-2 TRBV28 - TGTGCCAGCACCGGAGGGCAGACACATCTTCTCTATGGCTACACCTTC CASTGGQTHLLYGYTF
- TRBJ1-6 TRBV10-3 - TGTGCCATCAGTGAGGGGGCCGGTAATTCACCCCTCCACTTT CAISEGAGNSPLHF
- TRBJ2-1 TRBV9 TRBD2 TGTGCCAGCAGCAAAGGACTAGCGAACTCCTACAATGAGCAGTTCTTC CASSKGLANSYNEQFF
- TRBJ2-7 TRBV29-1 TRBD1 TGCAGCGTTAAGGTTGGACAGGGAACCTACGAGCAGTACTTC CSVKVGQGTYEQYF
- TRBJ1-4 TRBV11-3 - TGTGCCAGCAGCTTATCGGAGAAGGCTAATGAAAAACTGTTTTTT CASSLSEKANEKLFF
- TRBJ2-3 TRBV5-4 TRBD1 TGTGCCAGCAGCCTATACGGACAGGGCACAGATACGCAGTATTTT CASSLYGQGTDTQYF